Each of the 25 T cell receptor beta chains below was sequenced from the same sample in a study of radiation and T cells in renal cell carcinoma. Time point of the sample: baseline pretreatment blood. The treatment denotes: 15 Gy SBRT to primary tumor, nephrectomy 4 weeks later. Here immunoSEQ multiplex PCR was the method, and the copy in TCRdb shows in-frame clones only, minus some. The repertoire consists of 100,000 to 150,000 clones, with about four fifths occurring once and the leading ten covering 2.5% to 3.5%. The sample here was blood, taken from a patient whose treatment included radiotherapy and nephrectomy. The source of these receptors is a woman in her fifties or sixties with renal cell carcinoma.

A remark on this clone: Distinct nucleotide sequences in the sample also encode this CDR3. The chain has TRBV5-1 and TRBJ2-7; unclear D gene. The germline gives CDR1 SGHRS, CDR2 YFSETQ. The length of the CDR3 is 14 residues. V was cut by 0 bases and J by 0 bases, with 7 bases left in between. The DNA of the CDR3 is TGCGCCAGCAGCTTGGGGACGGTCTCCTACGAGCAGTACTTC. Its protein product is CASSLGTVSYEQYF.

The chain carries TRBV19 and TRBJ1-1; TRBD1 is a possible D gene (6 bases). The CDR3 has 17 amino acids. Trimming took 2 bases from V and 0 from J, leaving 16 bases between them. From germline, CDR1 is LNHDA and CDR2 SQIVND (reference sequence). The CDR3 nucleotides read TGTGCCAGTAGTATAAGCAGGGGCCAGCGCTTGAACACTGAAGCTTTCTTT. It translates to CASSISRGQRLNTEAFF.

In its sample, this clone was seen a few times. One end of the junction varies from germline; a read error may be responsible. V gene TRBV19 combines with J gene TRBJ1-1, with a possible D match to TRBD1 (5 bases). The CDR3 contains 16 residues. The germline gives CDR1 LNHDA, CDR2 SQIVND (reference sequence). The CDR3 spells CASSIPFTSGRLSESF. The CDR3 nucleotides are TGTGCCAGTAGTATACCCTTTACATCGGGACGGCTCTCAGAATCCTTT.

The CDR3, as DNA: TGTGCCAGCAGTAGAAGGGGTGAAGCTTTCTTT. The encoded protein is CASSRRGEAFF. The V gene is TRBV6-5, the J gene TRBJ1-1, with TRBD1 as a possible D gene (5 bases). Trimming took 5 bases from V and 7 from J, leaving 8 bases between them. Germline V gene sequence: CDR1 MNHEY, CDR2 SVGAGI. The CDR3 is 11 residues long.

The chain recombines TRBV7-9 with TRBJ1-1; D gene ambiguous. V was clipped by 4 bases and J by 4 bases, with 10 bases between them. The CDR3 is 13 residues long. Germline V CDR1 and CDR2: SEHNR, FQNEAQ (reference sequence). Written as DNA, the CDR3 is TGTGCCAGCAGCTCTACATCGGGCACTGAAGCTTTCTTT. Its protein product is CASSSTSGTEAFF.

The J gene is TRBJ2-1, the V gene TRBV6-5; D gene unclear. The V end was cut by 4 bases, the J end by 10 bases, with 14 bases between. The CDR3 has 13 residues. Germline V lookup: CDR1 MNHEY, CDR2 SVGAGI. The CDR3 nucleotides are TGTGCCAGCAGTTTGGAGAGGCAACGCGAGCAGTTCTTC. It specifies CASSLERQREQFF.

The rearrangement joins TRBV7-9 to TRBJ1-1, with a weak D call TRBD1 (6 bases). V gave up 1 base and J gave up 1 base, with 10 bases separating them. Germline lookup yields CDR1 SEHNR and CDR2 FQNEAQ (reference sequence). The CDR3 sequence is 15 residues long. As DNA, the CDR3 is TGTGCCAGCAGCTTAGGACAGGCCACGAACACTGAAGCTTTCTTT. Translated, it gives CASSLGQATNTEAFF.

The chain has TRBV4-2 and TRBJ2-1; D unresolved. This CDR3 is built from 13 residues. Germline V gives CDR1 LGHNA, CDR2 YNFKEQ. V lost 3 bases and J lost 3, with 6 bases in between. For the CDR3, the DNA is TGTGCCAGCAGCCATGCTATCTACAATGAGCAGTTCTTC. Translating it yields CASSHAIYNEQFF.

The chain uses TRBV11-2 and TRBJ1-2, with D perhaps TRBD1 (5 bases). Trimming took off 1 base at V and 0 bases at J, with 12 bases between the two ends. The CDR3 has 16 residues. Germline CDR1 is SGHAT and CDR2 is FQNNGV. CDR3 amino acids: CASSLGMGGSNYGYTF. CDR3 nucleotide sequence: TGTGCCAGCAGCTTAGGGATGGGGGGGTCTAACTATGGCTACACCTTC.

The chain combines TRBV15 with TRBJ2-1; D might be TRBD1 or TRBD2, each matching 6 bases. The CDR3 extends over 15 amino acids. Deletions cut 1 base from V and 9 bases from J, with 16 bases between. Germline-derived CDR1 and CDR2 are LNHNV and YYDKDF (reference sequence). The CDR3 spells CATSRGRNREVEQFF. CDR3 bases: TGTGCCACCAGCAGAGGGAGGAACAGGGAGGTTGAGCAGTTCTTC.

The CDR3 is CASSTPGRGEAFF. The CDR3 coding sequence is TGTGCCAGCAGTACCCCCGGGAGGGGTGAAGCTTTCTTT. The rearrangement joins TRBV25-1 to TRBJ1-1, with D maybe TRBD1 (5 bases). V was pared by 5 bases and J by 7 bases, with 14 bases between. Per germline, CDR1 MGHDK and CDR2 SYGVNS. The CDR3 consists of 13 residues.

J is TRBJ1-1 and V is TRBV5-1; D is uncertain. The length of the CDR3 is 22 residues. CDR1 and CDR2 (germline): SGHRS, YFSETQ. V shed 0 bases and J shed 1 base, with 31 bases lying between them. The CDR3: CASSLARSGFSGLGVGNTEAFF. DNA of the CDR3: TGCGCCAGCAGCTTGGCACGATCAGGTTTTTCCGGGCTCGGGGTAGGGAACACTGAAGCTTTCTTT.

The J gene is TRBJ1-1, the V gene TRBV11-2; no reliable D call. This CDR3 has 15 residues. From germline, CDR1 is SGHAT and CDR2 FQNNGV. With 5 bases removed from V and 0 bases from J, the gap between germline ends came to 13 bases. Here the CDR3 reads CASSRPRTVNTEAFF. The DNA of the CDR3 is TGTGCCAGCAGCCGACCACGGACGGTGAACACTGAAGCTTTCTTT.

In the case of this clone: Compared with germline, one end of the junction differs, possibly owing to a read error. The chain has TRBV7-7 and TRBJ2-2, with D uncertain. Germline CDR1 reads SSHAT; CDR2 reads FNYEAQ (reference sequence). The CDR3 has 13 amino acids. This CDR3 reads CASSLLRNGELFF. CDR3 bases: TGTGCTAGCAGCTTATTGAGGAACGGGGAGCTGTTTTTT. The full variable domain, with the rest looked up from reference TRBV7-7 and TRBJ2-2, is GAGVSQSPRYKVTKRGQDVTLRCDPISSHATLYWYQQALGQGPEFLTYFNYEAQPDKSGLPSDRFSAERPEGSISTLTIQRTEQRDSAMYRCASSLLRNGELFFGEGSRLTVL.

The chain uses TRBV2 and TRBJ1-1; the D gene is possibly TRBD1 (6 bases). The CDR3 contains 13 residues. Germline-derived CDR1 and CDR2 are SNHLY and FYNNEI. Trimming pared 8 bases from V and 1 base from J, leaving 11 bases between. CDR3 amino acids: CASLWTANTEAFF. The CDR3 DNA reads TGTGCCAGCCTCTGGACAGCGAACACTGAAGCTTTCTTT.

The chain carries TRBV29-1 and TRBJ2-1; TRBD2 matches 7 bases. The V gene end was trimmed by 1 base and the J gene end by 3 bases; junction bases not matched to a gene: 12. CDR1 and CDR2 (germline): SQVTM, ANQGSEA. The CDR3 runs to 17 residues. The CDR3 nucleotides are TGCAGCGTTGAAGGGGGGGGGAGCGGGAATCGCTACAATGAGCAGTTCTTC. Protein sequence: CSVEGGGSGNRYNEQFF.

The chain joins TRBV2 to TRBJ2-2; 8 nucleotides align to TRBD1. The V and J ends lost 1 base and 5 bases, in that order; junction bases with no gene match: 6. Looked up from germline, CDR1 is SNHLY and CDR2 is FYNNEI. The CDR3 contains 16 residues. The CDR3: CASSEGTGFRTGELFF. CDR3 nucleotides: TGTGCCAGCAGTGAAGGGACAGGGTTCCGAACCGGGGAGCTGTTTTTT.

This chain joins TRBV6-6 and TRBJ1-3; D unclear. The V gene's germline CDR1 is MNHNY and CDR2 SVGAGI (reference sequence). The CDR3 is 13 residues long. Trimming shortened V by 11 bases and J by 0 bases, and 11 bases separated the two germline ends. CDR3 nucleotide sequence: TGTGCCGCGGGGTTTCCCTCTGGAAACACCATATATTTT. It translates to CAAGFPSGNTIYF.

This chain links TRBV5-6 with TRBJ2-6, with unresolved D. Germline lookup yields CDR1 SGHDT and CDR2 YYEEEE. CDR3 length: 17 amino acids. V lost 3 bases to trimming and J lost 4 bases, with 17 bases between them. In DNA form, the CDR3 reads TGTGCCAGCAGCTCTACTATCTATGGCAAGGGGGCCAACGTCCTGACTTTC. Amino acids: CASSSTIYGKGANVLTF.

The V and J genes are TRBV25-1 and TRBJ1-2, with D perhaps TRBD1 (6 bases). CDR3 length: 14 amino acids. Trimming shortened V by 3 bases and J by 5 bases, and 13 bases separated the two germline ends. The germline V gene has CDR1 MGHDK and CDR2 SYGVNS. The CDR3: CASSDPGRGYGYTF. CDR3 bases: TGTGCCAGCAGTGACCCCGGGAGGGGGTATGGCTACACCTTC.

V and J are TRBV5-1 and TRBJ1-1, with no clear D. Trimming removed 3 bases at V and 7 bases at J, with 22 bases between. CDR3 length equals 16 residues. The germline V gene has CDR1 SGHRS and CDR2 YFSETQ. In DNA form, the CDR3 reads TGCGCCAGCAGCTCACCAACGGGCCCTACACTGATTGAAGCTTTCTTT. Translated: CASSSPTGPTLIEAFF.

The V call is TRBV21-1, the J call TRBJ2-1; the D call of TRBD2 is as the table states it, not checked on the DNA. TRBV21-1 is a pseudogene segment. This CDR3 contains 11 residues. CDR3 amino acids: CASSKISEQFF. The CDR3 DNA reads TGTGCCAGCAGCAAGATTAGTGAGCAGTTCTTC.

The chain is built from TRBV2 and TRBJ2-2, with D possibly TRBD2 on 6 matching bases. The V gene's germline CDR1 is SNHLY and CDR2 FYNNEI. V lost 6 bases and J lost 4, with 12 bases in between. The CDR3 sequence is 14 residues long. The CDR3 region has the DNA TGTGCCAGCAGCACAACTAGCAGCACCGGGGAGCTGTTTTTT. It codes for CASSTTSSTGELFF.

The gene calls are TRBV6-1 and TRBJ2-7; 9 bases match TRBD1. The V gene end was trimmed by 2 bases and the J gene end by 4 bases; junction bases not matched to a gene: 9. Per germline, CDR1 MNHNS and CDR2 SASEGT. The CDR3 contains 16 residues. DNA for the CDR3: TGTGCCAGCAGTGAATTAAGGACAGGGGATTTTTACGAGCAGTACTTC. This gives the protein CASSELRTGDFYEQYF.

The chain links TRBV5-1 to TRBJ2-5; 10 nucleotides agree with TRBD2. In germline, CDR1 is SGHRS, CDR2 YFSETQ. The CDR3 runs 15 residues. The ends lost 0 bases at V and 3 bases at J; junction bases unmatched: 2. The CDR3 is CASSLELAGKETQYF. In DNA, the CDR3 is TGCGCCAGCAGCTTGGAACTAGCGGGGAAAGAGACCCAGTACTTC.